The rows below give T cell receptor beta chains drawn from one sample of a study of shared clonotypes between healthy human individuals. The repertoire was sequenced with immunoSEQ multiplex PCR; TCRdb's copy has only in-frame clones and lacks some. The sample yields about half a million clones, roughly 80% seen once. Sample: PBMCs. These receptors were obtained from a middle-aged woman in good health. Some clones in this sample may be carry-over from other donors' samples. CDR3s include the opening cysteine and the closing phenylalanine or tryptophan.

v_call	j_call	cdr3_aa
TRBV28	TRBJ2-4	CASSSPLGSPWVKNIQYF
TRBV9	TRBJ2-7	CASSHSGTYEQYF
TRBV18	TRBJ2-1	CASSPAGPQFF
TRBV4-1	TRBJ1-1	CASSQDYGNTEAFF
TRBV7-8	TRBJ2-7	CASSPGLEQYF
TRBV6-1	TRBJ2-3	CASSEGRASDTQYF
TRBV10-3	TRBJ2-3	CAISESGQGIDTQYF
TRBV28	TRBJ2-1	CASSFTTSYNEQFF
TRBV7-3	TRBJ2-1	CASSLEGVIWTTIEQFF
TRBV2	TRBJ2-3	CASSVGTDTQYF
TRBV7-7	TRBJ2-1	CASSPGTGGYNEQFF
TRBV18	TRBJ1-1	CASSPIGTGKPEAFF
TRBV9	TRBJ2-7	CASSPTSYLSSYEQYF
TRBV5-1	TRBJ2-7	CASSAGQANSPYEQYF
TRBV7-2	TRBJ2-1	CASSLAGDAYNEQFF
TRBV7-3	TRBJ2-2	CASSLSGTRWLGELFF
TRBV7-2	TRBJ2-1	CASSLGGGRAFNEQFF
TRBV18	TRBJ2-3	CASSPMGPTSTDTQYF